One T cell receptor (beta chain) is described in this entry. Its antigen remains unidentified. With a J-beta primer mix and a sample-barcoded 5' primer, a second PCR ran roughly 7 to 11 cycles. Researchers report that a template-switch adaptor with 12 random nucleotides tagged each cDNA molecule. Every sample gave at least 3 million paired-end reads containing CDR3. TCRdb ran MiXCR on the 5' RACE reads and lists one entry per CDR3 protein. The sample includes roughly 1,500,000 distinct CDR3 sequences, 30% to 35% of them seen just once. CDR3 length equals 13 residues. Germline lookup yields CDR1 SGHTA and CDR2 FQGTGA. This entry is derived from a study of blood T cells in healthy people across ages. The study's findings and limits: Long-lived donors exceeded aged donors in naive CD4+ cells and diversity.

The chain recombines TRBV7-3 with TRBJ2-5; 9 nucleotides match TRBD2. Judging by the DNA end, TRBJ2-7 fits better; the J call may be wrong. The specimen was blood. This clonotype was obtained from a woman in her thirties in good health. The CDR3 spells CASSWLAGYEQYF. DNA for the CDR3: TGTGCCAGCAGCTGGCTAGCGGGGTACGAGCAGTACTTC.